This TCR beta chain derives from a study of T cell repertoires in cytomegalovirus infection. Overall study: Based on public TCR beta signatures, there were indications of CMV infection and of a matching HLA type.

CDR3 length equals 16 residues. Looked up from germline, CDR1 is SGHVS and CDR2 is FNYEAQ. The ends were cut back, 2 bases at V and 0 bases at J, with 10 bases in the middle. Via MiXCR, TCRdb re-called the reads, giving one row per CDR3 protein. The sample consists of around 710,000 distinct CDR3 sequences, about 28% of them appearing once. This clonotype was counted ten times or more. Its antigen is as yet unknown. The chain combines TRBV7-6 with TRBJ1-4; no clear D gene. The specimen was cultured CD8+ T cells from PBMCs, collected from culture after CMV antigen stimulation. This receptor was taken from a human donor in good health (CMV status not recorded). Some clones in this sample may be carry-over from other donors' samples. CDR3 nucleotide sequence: TGTGCCAGCAGCTTAATATCTGGGACAACTAATGAAAAACTGTTTTTT. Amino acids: CASSLISGTTNEKLFF.